This passage covers 32 T cell receptor beta chains from one sample sequenced in a study of blood T cell repertoires in COVID-19. Assay: immunoSEQ multiplex PCR; the TCRdb copy retains only in-frame clones and omits some. The sample holds tens of thousands of clones, 85% to 90% seen once. Sequencing was done on a sample of peripheral blood. The receptors shown here come from a woman of 80 years or more with COVID-19, enrolled during active disease.

The rearrangement joins TRBV28 to TRBJ1-1, with 7 nucleotides matching TRBD1. This CDR3 is 16 amino acids long. J gave up 7 bases and V 3 bases, and 14 bases lay outside the gene matches. Germline loops: CDR1 MDHEN, CDR2 SYDVKM. CDR3 loop: CASSFQGTGEANEAFF. The CDR3, as DNA: TGTGCCAGCAGTTTTCAAGGCACAGGGGAGGCGAATGAAGCTTTCTTT.

The J gene is TRBJ1-2, the V gene TRBV28; 8 positions agree with TRBD1. This CDR3 region has 13 residues. The germline V gene encodes CDR1 MDHEN and CDR2 SYDVKM. The trim removed 6 bases at V and 7 bases at J, leaving 7 bases unmatched. Written as DNA, the CDR3 is TGTGCCAGCAGAGTTGACAGGGGAGGTGGCTACACCTTC. Encoded protein: CASRVDRGGGYTF.

The chain employs TRBV18 and TRBJ1-3; a possible D gene is TRBD1 (6 bases). This CDR3 contains 13 residues. Germline V gives CDR1 KGHSH, CDR2 LQKENI. V was trimmed by 6 bases and J by 2 bases, leaving 8 bases between them. The CDR3 reads CASSRTAGNTIYF. CDR3 in DNA: TGTGCCAGCTCGCGGACAGCTGGAAACACCATATATTTT.

This chain joins TRBV2 and TRBJ1-6, with D maybe TRBD1 (5 bases). V was cut by 0 bases and J by 6 bases, with 9 bases left in between. The germline gives CDR1 SNHLY, CDR2 FYNNEI. This CDR3 spans 15 amino acids. The DNA for the CDR3 is TGTGCCAGCAGTGAAGCGGGAGGGGCTAATTCACCCCTCCACTTT. Translation gives CASSEAGGANSPLHF.

This clone was recorded a few times. The V and J genes are TRBV28 and TRBJ1-1, with D unresolved. The ends were cut back, 9 bases at V and 0 bases at J, with 17 bases in the middle. Germline assignment: CDR1 MDHEN and CDR2 SYDVKM. This CDR3 region has 15 residues. In DNA form, the CDR3 reads TGTGCCAGTCGGGTCGGCACGACCATGAACACTGAAGCTTTCTTT. Protein: CASRVGTTMNTEAFF.

The chain couples TRBV2 to TRBJ2-3, with 7 bases aligning to TRBD2. In germline, CDR1 is SNHLY, CDR2 FYNNEI. After removal of 7 bases from V and 2 bases from J, the junction contained 9 bases not matched to a gene. This CDR3 contains 15 residues. CDR3 nucleotide sequence: TGTGCCAGCACTATAGCGGGCCTGGCCACAGATACGCAGTATTTT. Translating it yields CASTIAGLATDTQYF. Combining the CDR3 with reference TRBV2 and TRBJ2-3 gives the whole variable domain EPEVTQTPSHQVTQMGQEVILRCVPISNHLYFYWYRQILGQKVEFLVSFYNNEISEKSEIFDDQFSVERPDGSNFTLKIRSTKLEDSAMYFCASTIAGLATDTQYFGPGTRLTVL.

The chain combines TRBV5-6 with TRBJ1-2, with a weak D call TRBD1 (6 bases). CDR1 is SGHDT and CDR2 is YYEEEE in the germline V gene. The CDR3 totals 17 residues. V was shortened by 4 bases and J by 8 bases, with 27 bases between the two germline ends. CDR3 in amino acids: CASSPRSGAAGYGGYTF. The CDR3, as DNA: TGTGCCAGCAGCCCTCGGTCAGGGGCTGCGGGTTATGGGGGCTACACCTTC.

A word on this clone: An end of the junction does not agree with germline; a read error may underlie this. V and J are TRBV9 and TRBJ1-2; 9 positions match TRBD1. Germline CDR1 reads SGDLS; CDR2 reads YYNGEE. The CDR3 loop spans 15 amino acids. CDR3: CASTVERQGVYGYTF. The CDR3 nucleotides read TGTGCCAGCACCGTAGAACGACAGGGGGTCTATGGCTACACCTTC.

The J gene is TRBJ1-4, the V gene TRBV18; possibly TRBD1 for D (5 bases). With 4 bases removed from V and 4 bases from J, the gap between germline ends came to 10 bases. This CDR3 comprises 14 residues. Germline V gene data show CDR1 as KGHSH and CDR2 as LQKENI. CDR3 in amino acids: CASSLTASNEKLFF. The CDR3 coding sequence is TGTGCCAGCTCACTGACAGCGAGTAATGAAAAACTGTTTTTT.

The CDR3 nucleotides read TGCGCCAGCAGCCTAACACGAGCGGGGTCGGCAGATACGCAGTATTTT. It yields the protein CASSLTRAGSADTQYF. The genes are TRBV5-1 and TRBJ2-3; 7 bases align to TRBD2. The CDR3 is 16 residues long. After removal of 4 bases from V and 4 bases from J, the junction contained 12 bases not matched to a gene. Germline CDR1 and CDR2: SGHRS and YFSETQ.

V and J are TRBV10-1 and TRBJ1-1, with TRBD1 identical over 7 bases. Germline V CDR1 and CDR2: WNHNN, SYGVQD (reference sequence). Germline trimming cut 3 bases from V and 0 bases from J; bases unmatched to any gene: 4. CDR3 size: 15 residues. The CDR3 nucleotides are TGCGCCAGCAGTGAATCCAGGGGGATGAACACTGAAGCTTTCTTT. This encodes CASSESRGMNTEAFF.

The J gene is TRBJ2-2, the V gene TRBV7-9; 9 bases are a match to TRBD1. CDR1 is SEHNR and CDR2 is FQNEAQ in the germline V gene (reference sequence). The CDR3 covers 14 residues. The chain's CDR3 is CASQGQGNTGELFF. CDR3 coding DNA: TGTGCTAGCCAGGGACAGGGAAACACCGGGGAGCTGTTTTTT.

This chain uses TRBV28 with TRBJ1-1; D is undetermined. Germline CDR1 and CDR2: MDHEN and SYDVKM. The CDR3 loop spans 15 amino acids. The V end lost 6 bases, the J end lost 1 base, and 15 bases lay between the germline ends. The CDR3 region has the DNA TGTGCCAGCAGCCCTCTACCGGGATCGAACACTGAAGCTTTCTTT. Its translation is CASSPLPGSNTEAFF.

The CDR3 spells CAWSDFGTANSPLHF. The CDR3 coding sequence is TGTGCCTGGAGTGATTTCGGGACAGCCAATTCACCCCTCCACTTT. This chain joins TRBV30 and TRBJ1-6; TRBD1 agrees at 7 bases. The trim removed 1 base at V and 7 bases at J, leaving 7 bases unmatched. Germline CDR1 and CDR2: GTSNPN and SVGIG (reference sequence). The CDR3 length is 15 residues.

The genes are TRBV7-2 and TRBJ2-7; TRBD2 matches at 13 bases. There are 15 residues in the CDR3. Germline values: CDR1 SGHTA, CDR2 FQGNSA. The V segment lost 1 base and the J segment 6 bases; nucleotides outside the gene matches: 3. In DNA, the CDR3 is TGTGCCAGCAGCTTAGGGACTAGCGGGAGTTTCGAGCAGTACTTC. It translates to CASSLGTSGSFEQYF.

The V and J genes are TRBV19 and TRBJ2-1; tentative D call: TRBD2 (5 bases). The V and J ends lost 0 bases and 0 bases respectively, with 9 bases between them. Germline V gene lookup returns CDR1 LNHDA and CDR2 SQIVND (reference sequence). The CDR3 spans 16 residues. CDR3 sequence (DNA): TGTGCCAGTAGTATAGACGCGGGTGTCTCCTACAATGAGCAGTTCTTC. This translates into CASSIDAGVSYNEQFF.

The chain employs TRBV10-3 and TRBJ2-7, with 10 bases fitting TRBD1. The V segment lost 5 bases and the J segment 4 bases; nucleotides outside the gene matches: 8. This CDR3 contains 15 residues. In germline, CDR1 is ENHRY, CDR2 SYGVKD. The CDR3, as DNA: TGTGCCATCAGTAGAACCGGGACAGGGGATTACGAGCAGTACTTC. Protein product: CAISRTGTGDYEQYF.

The chain uses TRBV30 and TRBJ1-6; D uncertain. The germline V and J ends were trimmed by 0 bases and 7 bases, with 10 bases remaining between them. Looked up from germline, CDR1 is GTSNPN and CDR2 is SVGIG (reference sequence). This CDR3 spans 14 amino acids. CDR3: CAWSVNRGNSPLHF. In DNA form, the CDR3 reads TGTGCCTGGAGTGTAAACAGAGGGAATTCACCCCTCCACTTT.

V and J are TRBV7-2 and TRBJ2-7; 7 positions match TRBD1. CDR3 length: 14 residues. CDR1 and CDR2 from the germline V gene are SGHTA and FQGNSA. Unmatched junction bases numbered 5, after V lost 4 bases and J lost 2 bases. The CDR3 bases are TGTGCCAGCAGCTCGGACAGGTTTGCCTACGAGCAGTACTTC. This sequence encodes CASSSDRFAYEQYF.

The gene calls are TRBV30 and TRBJ1-2; TRBD1 is a possible D gene (6 bases). CDR1 and CDR2 (germline): GTSNPN, SVGIG (reference sequence). Trimming cost V 2 bases and J 1 base, with 14 bases left between them. This CDR3 has 15 residues. In DNA form, the CDR3 reads TGTGCCTGGAGTATGGGGACACTAAATAACTATGGCTACACCTTC. It yields the protein CAWSMGTLNNYGYTF.

This clone was detected once. This sequence joins TRBV5-6 and TRBJ1-6; D unclear. The length of the CDR3 is 15 residues. Trimming removed 1 base at V and 8 bases at J, with 13 bases between. The germline V gene encodes CDR1 SGHDT and CDR2 YYEEEE. The CDR3 DNA follows: TGTGCCAGCAGCTTGAGGAGGGTACTTCATTCACCCCTCCACTTT. This encodes CASSLRRVLHSPLHF.

The chain carries TRBV28 and TRBJ1-5; D is uncertain. V was shortened by 10 bases and J by 0 bases, with 16 bases between the two germline ends. The CDR3 extends over 15 amino acids. Germline assignment: CDR1 MDHEN and CDR2 SYDVKM. In DNA, the CDR3 is TGTGCCACCTCATGGGCCTCATATAGCAATCAGCCCCAGCATTTT. This gives the protein CATSWASYSNQPQHF.

CDR3 bases: TGTGCCAGTACCTCAGTGACAGGGTTCCGATACACTGAAGCTTTCTTT. This translates into CASTSVTGFRYTEAFF. The chain is built from TRBV19 and TRBJ1-1; 7 positions agree with TRBD1. Trimming cost V 7 bases and J 3 bases; bases outside gene matches: 14. The germline V gene encodes CDR1 LNHDA and CDR2 SQIVND (reference sequence). The CDR3 consists of 16 residues.

J is TRBJ2-1 and V is TRBV9; TRBD1 might be the D (6 bases). CDR3 length: 15 residues. Trimming shortened V by 4 bases and J by 8 bases, and 19 bases separated the two germline ends. Germline-derived CDR1 and CDR2 are SGDLS and YYNGEE. The CDR3 here is CASSPRSGAIHEQFF. CDR3 bases: TGTGCCAGCAGCCCCCGTTCAGGGGCGATTCATGAGCAGTTCTTC.

The rearrangement joins TRBV30 to TRBJ2-7, with 12 nucleotides matching TRBD2. This CDR3 contains 14 residues. Per the germline V gene, CDR1 is GTSNPN and CDR2 is SVGIG (reference sequence). J was trimmed by 2 bases and V by 8 bases; bases with no gene match: 7. CDR3: CATASGGGTYEQYF. The CDR3 bases are TGTGCCACGGCTAGCGGGGGGGGTACCTACGAGCAGTACTTC.

The rearrangement uses TRBV28 and TRBJ1-5; 7 bases map to TRBD1. CDR3 length: 14 residues. Losses at the gene ends were 5 bases for V and 3 bases for J; bases not matched to a gene: 4. Germline loops: CDR1 MDHEN, CDR2 SYDVKM. The CDR3 region is CASSTGAANQPQHF. The CDR3, as DNA: TGTGCCAGCAGTACAGGGGCCGCCAATCAGCCCCAGCATTTT.

This clone appeared once. The chain recombines TRBV27 with TRBJ2-1; 10 positions match TRBD2. This CDR3 spans 17 amino acids. The junction had 14 bases not matched to a gene; V was cut back by 5 bases and J by 7 bases. Germline-derived CDR1 and CDR2 are MNHEY and SMNVEV (reference sequence). The CDR3 loop reads CASSPPGGLAGANEQFF. As DNA, the CDR3 is TGTGCCAGCAGTCCTCCCGGGGGGCTAGCGGGAGCAAATGAGCAGTTCTTC.

The V call is TRBV19, the J call TRBJ1-4; D is unresolved. Trimming stripped 4 bases from V and 7 bases from J, with 7 bases between. The CDR3 contains 12 residues. Germline values: CDR1 LNHDA, CDR2 SQIVND (reference sequence). CDR3 coding DNA: TGTGCCAGTAGTAGGCGGGGTGAAAAACTGTTTTTT. It is translated as CASSRRGEKLFF.

The chain joins TRBV10-3 to TRBJ1-1; D call uncertain. V lost 0 bases and J 1 base, leaving 12 bases between the germline ends. CDR1 ENHRY and CDR2 SYGVKD come from the germline V gene. This CDR3 is built from 16 residues. The CDR3: CAISESAGRGNTEAFF. CDR3 DNA sequence: TGTGCCATCAGTGAGTCGGCAGGACGGGGGAACACTGAAGCTTTCTTT.

This chain uses TRBV13 with TRBJ1-2; a weak D match, TRBD1 (6 bases). Per germline, CDR1 PRHDT and CDR2 FYEKMQ (reference sequence). Between the trimmed V and J ends, which lost 4 bases and 6 bases, there was a span of 9 bases. The CDR3 runs to 12 residues. The CDR3 here is CASSYRVDGYTF. The CDR3 DNA is TGTGCCAGCAGCTACAGGGTGGATGGCTACACCTTC. The full variable domain, rest sourced from reference TRBV13 and TRBJ1-2, is AAGVIQSPRHLIKEKRETATLKCYPIPRHDTVYWYQQGPGQDPQFLISFYEKMQSDKGSIPDRFSAQQFSDYHSELNMSSLELGDSALYFCASSYRVDGYTFGSGTRLTVV.

The chain has TRBV19 and TRBJ1-1, with D tentatively TRBD1 (5 bases). Trimming took 9 bases from V and 5 from J, leaving 13 bases between them. Germline V gene lookup returns CDR1 LNHDA and CDR2 SQIVND (reference sequence). The CDR3 consists of 12 residues. In DNA form, the CDR3 reads TGTGCCAGCAGGCCAGGGAGGACTGAAGCTTTCTTT. Protein sequence: CASRPGRTEAFF.

Here the CDR3 DNA reads TGTGCCAGCAACGGGGACAGGGAACAGCCCCAGCATTTT. As protein: CASNGDREQPQHF. The chain is built from TRBV2 and TRBJ1-5; 9 nucleotides line up with TRBD1. CDR3 length: 13 amino acids. V shed 7 bases and J 7 bases; nucleotides not matched to a gene: 5. Germline-derived CDR1 and CDR2 are SNHLY and FYNNEI.